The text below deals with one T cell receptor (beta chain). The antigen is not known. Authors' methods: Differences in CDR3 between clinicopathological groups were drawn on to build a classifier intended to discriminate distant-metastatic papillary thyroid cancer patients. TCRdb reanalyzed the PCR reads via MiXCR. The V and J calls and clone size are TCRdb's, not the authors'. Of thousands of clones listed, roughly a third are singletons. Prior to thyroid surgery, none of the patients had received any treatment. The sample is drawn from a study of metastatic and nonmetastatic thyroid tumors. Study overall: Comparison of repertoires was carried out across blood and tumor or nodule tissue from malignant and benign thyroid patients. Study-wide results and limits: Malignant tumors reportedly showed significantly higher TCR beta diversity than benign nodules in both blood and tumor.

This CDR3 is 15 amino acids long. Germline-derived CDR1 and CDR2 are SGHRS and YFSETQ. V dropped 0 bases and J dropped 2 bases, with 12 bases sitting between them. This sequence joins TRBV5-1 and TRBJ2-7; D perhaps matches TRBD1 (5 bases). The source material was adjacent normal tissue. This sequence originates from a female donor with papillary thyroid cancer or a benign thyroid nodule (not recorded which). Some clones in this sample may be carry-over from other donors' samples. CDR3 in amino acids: CASSLGQGLTYEQYF. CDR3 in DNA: TGCGCCAGCAGCTTGGGGCAGGGATTGACCTACGAGCAGTACTTC.